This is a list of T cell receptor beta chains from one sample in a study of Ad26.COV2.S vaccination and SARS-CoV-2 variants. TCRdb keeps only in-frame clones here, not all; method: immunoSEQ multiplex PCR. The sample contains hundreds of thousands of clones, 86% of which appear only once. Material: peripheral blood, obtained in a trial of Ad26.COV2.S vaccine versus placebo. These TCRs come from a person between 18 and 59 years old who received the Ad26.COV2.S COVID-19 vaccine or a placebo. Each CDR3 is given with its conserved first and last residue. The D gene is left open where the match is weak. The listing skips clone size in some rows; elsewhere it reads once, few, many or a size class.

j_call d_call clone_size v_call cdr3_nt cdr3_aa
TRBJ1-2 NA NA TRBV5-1 TGCGCCAGCAGTCCCTTGCGGACGGGGAAAGGCTACACCTTC CASSPLRTGKGYTF
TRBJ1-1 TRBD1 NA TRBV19 TGTGCCACTAGGGGGACAGGGTCCACTGAAGCTTTCTTT CATRGTGSTEAFF
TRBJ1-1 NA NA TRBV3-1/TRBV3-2 TGTGCCAGCAGCCAAGTCGCAGGGAACACTGAAGCTTTCTTT CASSQVAGNTEAFF
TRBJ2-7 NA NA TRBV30 TGTGCCTGGAGTGTCGGCTACGAGCAGTACTTC CAWSVGYEQYF
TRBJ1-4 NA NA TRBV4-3 TGCGCCAGCAGCCAGGGGGCTCGGTCAACTAATGAAAAACTGTTTTTT CASSQGARSTNEKLFF
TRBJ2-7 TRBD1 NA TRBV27 TGTGCCAGCAGTCGGGACAGGGGAAGGACCTACGAGCAGTACTTC CASSRDRGRTYEQYF
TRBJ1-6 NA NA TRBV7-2 TGTGCCAGCAGCCAAGACGGAGGGATGGTCGGGAATTCACCCCTCCACTTT CASSQDGGMVGNSPLHF
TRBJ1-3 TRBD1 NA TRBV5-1 TGCGCCAGCAGCGAGACCGGGACAGGTTCTAGCTCTGGAAACACCATATATTTT CASSETGTGSSSGNTIYF
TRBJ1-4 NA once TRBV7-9 TGTGCCAGCAGCCCGACGAGGGGCCGGACGGAAGAAAAACTGTTTTTT CASSPTRGRTEEKLFF
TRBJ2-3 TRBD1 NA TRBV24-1 TGTGCCACCAGCCTACCTGGACAGGGGGGCACAGATACGCAGTATTTT CATSLPGQGGTDTQYF
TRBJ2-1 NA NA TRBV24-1 TGTGCCACCAGTGAGGGGTTGTTCTTGAATGAGCAGTTCTTC CATSEGLFLNEQFF
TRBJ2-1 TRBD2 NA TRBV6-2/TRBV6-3 TGTGCCAGCAGTTACGGAGCGGGAGGGGCCGCCTACAATGAGCAGTTCTTC CASSYGAGGAAYNEQFF
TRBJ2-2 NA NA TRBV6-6 TGTGCCAGCAGCCTGACCGAGGGCACCGGGGAGCTGTTTTTT CASSLTEGTGELFF
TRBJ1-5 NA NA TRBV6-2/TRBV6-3 TGTGCCAGCAGTTACTGGGTAAATCAGCCCCAGCATTTT CASSYWVNQPQHF
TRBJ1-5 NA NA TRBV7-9 TGTGCCAGCAGCCCGAGGGGGGGGGCAGTTAATCAGCCCCAGCATTTT CASSPRGGAVNQPQHF
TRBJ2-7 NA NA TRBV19 TGTGCCAGTAGTATCCAGTGGGGCAGTTCCTACGAGCAGTACTTC CASSIQWGSSYEQYF
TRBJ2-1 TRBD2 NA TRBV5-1 TGCGCCAGCAGCCCAGCGGGAGGGCGGTCTACTGAGCAGTTCTTC CASSPAGGRSTEQFF